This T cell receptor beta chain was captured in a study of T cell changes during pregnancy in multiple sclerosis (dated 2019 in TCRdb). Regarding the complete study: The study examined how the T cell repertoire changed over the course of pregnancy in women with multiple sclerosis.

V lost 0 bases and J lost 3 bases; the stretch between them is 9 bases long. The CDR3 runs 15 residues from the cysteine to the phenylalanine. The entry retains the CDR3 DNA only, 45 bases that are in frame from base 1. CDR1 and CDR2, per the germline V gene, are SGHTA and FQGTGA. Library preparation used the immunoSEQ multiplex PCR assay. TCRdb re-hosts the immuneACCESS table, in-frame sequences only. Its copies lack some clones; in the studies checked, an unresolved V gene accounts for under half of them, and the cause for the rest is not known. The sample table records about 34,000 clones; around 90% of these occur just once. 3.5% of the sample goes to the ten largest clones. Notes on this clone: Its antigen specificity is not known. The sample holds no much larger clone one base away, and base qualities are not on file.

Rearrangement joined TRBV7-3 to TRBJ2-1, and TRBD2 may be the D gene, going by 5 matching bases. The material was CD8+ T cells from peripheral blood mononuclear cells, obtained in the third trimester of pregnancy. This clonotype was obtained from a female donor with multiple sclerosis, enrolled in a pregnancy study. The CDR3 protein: CASSLTDYVYNEQFF. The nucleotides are TGTGCCAGCAGCTTAACAGACTACGTCTACAATGAGCAGTTCTTC.